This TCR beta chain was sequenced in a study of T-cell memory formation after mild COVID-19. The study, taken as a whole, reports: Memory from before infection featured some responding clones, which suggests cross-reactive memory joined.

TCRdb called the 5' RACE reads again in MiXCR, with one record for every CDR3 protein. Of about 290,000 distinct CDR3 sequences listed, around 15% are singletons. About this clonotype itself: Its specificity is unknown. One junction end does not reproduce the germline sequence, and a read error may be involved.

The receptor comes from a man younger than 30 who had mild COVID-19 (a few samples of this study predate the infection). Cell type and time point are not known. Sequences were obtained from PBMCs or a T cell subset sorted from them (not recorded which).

CDR3 loop: CSAGDRAYRYGYTF. In nucleotides, the CDR3 is TGCAGTGCTGGAGACAGGGCTTACCGGTATGGCTACACCTTC. The chain uses TRBV20-1 and TRBJ1-2, with TRBD1 identical over 7 bases. Germline CDR1 is DFQATT and CDR2 is SNEGSKA (reference sequence). This CDR3 contains 14 residues.